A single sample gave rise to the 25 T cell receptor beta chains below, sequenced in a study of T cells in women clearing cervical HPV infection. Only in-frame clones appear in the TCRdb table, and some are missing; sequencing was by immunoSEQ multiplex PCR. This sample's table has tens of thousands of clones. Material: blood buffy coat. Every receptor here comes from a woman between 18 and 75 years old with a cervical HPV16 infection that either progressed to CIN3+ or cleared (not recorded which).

The part of the CDR3 DNA that was read is TGTGCCAGCAGCGGGGGACAGGAGAGTAGCTCCTACAATGAG. Encoded protein: CASSGGQESSSYNE. The whole CDR3 sequence reads CASSGGQESSSYNEQFF. The chain joins TRBV13 to TRBJ2-1, with 8 bases fitting TRBD1. The missing CDR3 end, 3 residues past where the read stops, is filled in from the germline J gene. The trim removed 5 bases at V and 0 bases at J, leaving 9 bases unmatched. CDR3 size: 17 residues. Per germline, CDR1 PRHDT and CDR2 FYEKMQ (reference sequence).

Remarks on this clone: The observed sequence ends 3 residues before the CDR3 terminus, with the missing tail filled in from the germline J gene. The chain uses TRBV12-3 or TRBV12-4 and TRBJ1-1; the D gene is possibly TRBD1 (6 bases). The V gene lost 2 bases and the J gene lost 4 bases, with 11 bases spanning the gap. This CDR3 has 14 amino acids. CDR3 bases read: TGTGCCAGCAGTTTATTCAGGGGAGTCACTGAA. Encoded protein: CASSLFRGVTE. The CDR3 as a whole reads CASSLFRGVTEAFF.

Here the CDR3 reads CASSARGGGDYTF. CDR3 bases read: TGTGCCAGCAGCGCCCGCGGAGGGGGAGAC. The chain links TRBV7-9 to TRBJ1-2, with D possibly TRBD1 on 6 matching bases. The read ends 3 residues early relative to the CDR3; the germline J gene fills the gap. Germline CDR1 reads SEHNR; CDR2 reads FQNEAQ (reference sequence). The CDR3 runs 13 residues.

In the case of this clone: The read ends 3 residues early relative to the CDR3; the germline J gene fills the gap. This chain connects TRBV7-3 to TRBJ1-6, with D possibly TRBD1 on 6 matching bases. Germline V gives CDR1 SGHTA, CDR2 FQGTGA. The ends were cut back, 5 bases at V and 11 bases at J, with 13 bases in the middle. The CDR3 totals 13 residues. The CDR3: CASSRSGDPPLHF. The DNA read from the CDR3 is TGTGCCAGCAGCCGTTCAGGGGATCCACCC.

CDR3 amino acids: CASSPGGTSRYSYEQYF. The CDR3 DNA, read in part, is TGTGCCAGCAGCCCGGGGGGGACTAGCCGGTACTCCTACGAG. The chain links TRBV4-2 to TRBJ2-7; 9 bases map to TRBD2. The CDR3 end is not reached by the read, which stops 3 residues before it; the germline J gene fills it in. The CDR3 contains 17 residues. Looked up from germline, CDR1 is LGHNA and CDR2 is YNFKEQ. The V gene end was trimmed by 4 bases and the J gene end by 0 bases; junction bases not matched to a gene: 10.

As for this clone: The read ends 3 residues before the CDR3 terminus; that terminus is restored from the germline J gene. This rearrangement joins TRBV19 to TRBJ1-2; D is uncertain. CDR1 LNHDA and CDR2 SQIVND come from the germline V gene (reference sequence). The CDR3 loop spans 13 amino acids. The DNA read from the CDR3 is TGTGCCAGTACCCCAGGACTGGCCTTCGGC. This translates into CASTPGLAFG. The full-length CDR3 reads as CASTPGLAFGYTF.

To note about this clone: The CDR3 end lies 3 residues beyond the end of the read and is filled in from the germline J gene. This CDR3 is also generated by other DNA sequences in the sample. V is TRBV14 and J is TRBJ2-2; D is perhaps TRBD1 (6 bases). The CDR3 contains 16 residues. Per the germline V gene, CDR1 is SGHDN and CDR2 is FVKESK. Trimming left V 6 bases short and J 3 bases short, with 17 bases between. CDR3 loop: CASSPLETGYTGELFF. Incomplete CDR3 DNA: TGTGCCAGCAGTCCGTTAGAAACAGGGTACACCGGGGAG. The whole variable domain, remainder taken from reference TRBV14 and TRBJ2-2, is EAGVTQFPSHSVIEKGQTVTLRCDPISGHDNLYWYRRVMGKEIKFLLHFVKESKQDESGMPNNRFLAERTGGTYSTLKVQPAELEDSGVYFCASSPLETGYTGELFFGEGSRLTVL.

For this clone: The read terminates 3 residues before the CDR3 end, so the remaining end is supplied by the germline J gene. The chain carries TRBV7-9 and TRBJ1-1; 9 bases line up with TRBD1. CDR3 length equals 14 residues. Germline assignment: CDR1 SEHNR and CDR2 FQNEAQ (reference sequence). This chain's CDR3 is CASSPGDRAWVAFF. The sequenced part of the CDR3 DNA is TGTGCCAGCAGCCCAGGGGACAGGGCATGGGTG.

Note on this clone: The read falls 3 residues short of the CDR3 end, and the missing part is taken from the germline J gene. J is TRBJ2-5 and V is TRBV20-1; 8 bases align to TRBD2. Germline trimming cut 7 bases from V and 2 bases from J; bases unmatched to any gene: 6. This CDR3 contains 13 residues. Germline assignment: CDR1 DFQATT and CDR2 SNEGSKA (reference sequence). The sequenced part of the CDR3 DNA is TGCAGTGTCACACTAGCGGCACAAGAGACC. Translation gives CSVTLAAQET. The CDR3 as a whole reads CSVTLAAQETQYF.

The CDR3 spells CASSDQSTDTQYF. The part of the CDR3 DNA that was read is TGTGCCAGCAGTGATCAGAGCACAGATACG. The rearrangement uses TRBV6-4 and TRBJ2-3; D gene unclear. Coverage ceases 3 residues before the CDR3 finishes, and the germline J gene fills in the end. The V end lost 3 bases, the J end lost 0 bases, and 4 bases lay between the germline ends. Germline V gene lookup returns CDR1 MRHNA and CDR2 SNTAGT. This CDR3 spans 13 amino acids.

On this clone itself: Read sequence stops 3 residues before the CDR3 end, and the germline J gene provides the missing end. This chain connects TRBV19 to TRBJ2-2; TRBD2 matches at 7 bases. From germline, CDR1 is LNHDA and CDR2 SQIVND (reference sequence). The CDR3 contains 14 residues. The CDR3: CASSGGRANEKLFF. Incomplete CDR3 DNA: TGTGCCAGTAGCGGGGGGAGAGCTAATGAAAAG.

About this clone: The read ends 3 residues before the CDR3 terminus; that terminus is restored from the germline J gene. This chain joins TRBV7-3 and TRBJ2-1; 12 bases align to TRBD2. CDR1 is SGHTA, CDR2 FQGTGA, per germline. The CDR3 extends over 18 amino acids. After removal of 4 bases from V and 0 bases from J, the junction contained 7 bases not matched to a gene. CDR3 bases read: TGTGCCAGCAGCTCCGGGACTAGCGGGTCCAGCTCCTACAATGAG. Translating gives CASSSGTSGSSSYNE. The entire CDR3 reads CASSSGTSGSSSYNEQFF. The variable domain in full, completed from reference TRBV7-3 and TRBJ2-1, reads GAGVSQTPSNKVTEKGKYVELRCDPISGHTALYWYRQSLGQGPEFLIYFQGTGAADDSGLPNDRFFAVRPEGSVSTLKIQRTERGDSAVYLCASSSGTSGSSSYNEQFFGPGTRLTVL.

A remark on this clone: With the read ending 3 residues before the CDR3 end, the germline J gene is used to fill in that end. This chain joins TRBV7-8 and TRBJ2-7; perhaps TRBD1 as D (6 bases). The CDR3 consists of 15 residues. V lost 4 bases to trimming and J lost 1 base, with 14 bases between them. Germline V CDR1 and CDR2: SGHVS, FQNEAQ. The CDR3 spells CASSYPRGISYEQYF. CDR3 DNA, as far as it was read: TGTGCCAGCAGCTACCCCAGGGGTATTTCCTACGAG.

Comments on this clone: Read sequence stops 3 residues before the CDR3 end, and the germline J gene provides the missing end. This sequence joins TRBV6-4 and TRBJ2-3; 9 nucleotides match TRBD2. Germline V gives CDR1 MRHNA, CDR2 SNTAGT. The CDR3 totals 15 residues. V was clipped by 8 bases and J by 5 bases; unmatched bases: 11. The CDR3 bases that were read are TGTGCCAGCGCGGGAGGGCGGGAGAGGAGAGATACG. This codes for CASAGGRERRDT. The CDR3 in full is CASAGGRERRDTQYF.

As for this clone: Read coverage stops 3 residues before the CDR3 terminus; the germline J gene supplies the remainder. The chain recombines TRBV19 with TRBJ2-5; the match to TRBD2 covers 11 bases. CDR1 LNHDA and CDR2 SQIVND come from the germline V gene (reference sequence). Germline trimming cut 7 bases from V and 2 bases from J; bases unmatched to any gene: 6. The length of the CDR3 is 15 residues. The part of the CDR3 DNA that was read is TGTGCCAGTACCACTAGCGGGAGTGTACAAGAGACC. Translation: CASTTSGSVQET. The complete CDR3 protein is CASTTSGSVQETQYF.

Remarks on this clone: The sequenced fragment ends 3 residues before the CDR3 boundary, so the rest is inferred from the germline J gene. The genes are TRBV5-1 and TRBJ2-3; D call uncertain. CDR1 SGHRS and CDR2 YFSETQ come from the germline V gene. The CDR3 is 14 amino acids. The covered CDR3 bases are TGCGCCAGCAGCTTGGGAGGTACCCAAGAGACG. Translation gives CASSLGGTQET. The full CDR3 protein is CASSLGGTQETQYF.

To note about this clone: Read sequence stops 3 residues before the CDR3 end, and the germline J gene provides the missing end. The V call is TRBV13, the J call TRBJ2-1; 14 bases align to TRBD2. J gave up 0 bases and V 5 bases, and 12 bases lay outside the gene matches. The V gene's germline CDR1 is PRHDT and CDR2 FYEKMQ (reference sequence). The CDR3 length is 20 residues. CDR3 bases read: TGTGCCAGCAGCATGGGACTAGCGGGAGAGCACCAAAGCTCCTACAATGAG. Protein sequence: CASSMGLAGEHQSSYNE. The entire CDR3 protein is CASSMGLAGEHQSSYNEQFF.

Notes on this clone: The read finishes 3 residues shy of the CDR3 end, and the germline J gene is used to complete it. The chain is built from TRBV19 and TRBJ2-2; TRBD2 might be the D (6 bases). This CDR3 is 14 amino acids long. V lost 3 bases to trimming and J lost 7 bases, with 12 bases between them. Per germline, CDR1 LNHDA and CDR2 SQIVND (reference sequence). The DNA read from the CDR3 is TGTGCCAGTAGTATGAGGGGACTGTTCGGGGAG. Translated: CASSMRGLFGE. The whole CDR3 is CASSMRGLFGELFF.

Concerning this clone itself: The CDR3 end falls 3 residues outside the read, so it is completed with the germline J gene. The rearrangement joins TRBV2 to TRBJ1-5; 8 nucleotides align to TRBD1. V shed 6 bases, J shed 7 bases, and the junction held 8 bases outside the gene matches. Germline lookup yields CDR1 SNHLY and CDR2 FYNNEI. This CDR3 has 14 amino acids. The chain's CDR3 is CASRRTGLDQPQHF. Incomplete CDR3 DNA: TGTGCCAGCAGGAGGACAGGGTTGGACCAGCCC.

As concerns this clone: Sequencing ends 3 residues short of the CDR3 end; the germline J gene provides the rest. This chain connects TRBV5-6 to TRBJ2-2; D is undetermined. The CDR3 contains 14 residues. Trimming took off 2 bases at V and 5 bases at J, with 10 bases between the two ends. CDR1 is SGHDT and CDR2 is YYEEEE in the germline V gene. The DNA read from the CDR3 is TGTGCCAGCAGCTTACCCGTAGGGACCGGGGAG. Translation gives CASSLPVGTGE. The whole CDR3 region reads CASSLPVGTGELFF.

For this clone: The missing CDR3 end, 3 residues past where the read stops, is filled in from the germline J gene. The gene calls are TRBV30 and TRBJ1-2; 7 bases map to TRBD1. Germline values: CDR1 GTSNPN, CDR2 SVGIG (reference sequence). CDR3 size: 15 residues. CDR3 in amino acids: CASTSGGLGGNDYTF. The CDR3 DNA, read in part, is TGTGCCTCTACCTCAGGGGGGTTAGGGGGCAATGAC. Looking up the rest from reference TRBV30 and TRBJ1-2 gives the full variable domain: SQTIHQWPATLVQPVGSPLSLECTVEGTSNPNLYWYRQAAGRGLQLLFYSVGIGQISSEVPQNLSASRPQDRQFILSSKKLLLSDSGFYLCASTSGGLGGNDYTFGSGTRLTVV.

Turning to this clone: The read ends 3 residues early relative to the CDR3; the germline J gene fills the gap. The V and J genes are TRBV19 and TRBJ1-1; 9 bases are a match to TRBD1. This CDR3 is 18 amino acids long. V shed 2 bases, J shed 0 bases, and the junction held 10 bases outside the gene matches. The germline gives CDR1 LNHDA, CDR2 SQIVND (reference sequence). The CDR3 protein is CASSIRGGQGFMNTEAFF. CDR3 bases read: TGTGCCAGTAGTATACGGGGGGGACAGGGCTTCATGAACACTGAA.

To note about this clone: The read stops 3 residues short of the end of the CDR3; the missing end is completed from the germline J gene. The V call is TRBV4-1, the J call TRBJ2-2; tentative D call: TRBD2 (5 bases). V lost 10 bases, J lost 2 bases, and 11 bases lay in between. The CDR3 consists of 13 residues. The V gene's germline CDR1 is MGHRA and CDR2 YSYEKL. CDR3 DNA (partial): TGCGCCACCCAGGACTTTAACACCGGGGAG. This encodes CATQDFNTGE. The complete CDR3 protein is CATQDFNTGELFF.

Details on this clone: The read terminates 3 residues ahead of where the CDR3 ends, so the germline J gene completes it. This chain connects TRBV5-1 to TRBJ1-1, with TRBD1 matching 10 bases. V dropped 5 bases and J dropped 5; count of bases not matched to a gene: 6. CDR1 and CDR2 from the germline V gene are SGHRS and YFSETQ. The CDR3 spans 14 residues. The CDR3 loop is CASSPGTGATEAFF. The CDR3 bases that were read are TGCGCCAGCAGTCCCGGGACAGGGGCGACTGAA.

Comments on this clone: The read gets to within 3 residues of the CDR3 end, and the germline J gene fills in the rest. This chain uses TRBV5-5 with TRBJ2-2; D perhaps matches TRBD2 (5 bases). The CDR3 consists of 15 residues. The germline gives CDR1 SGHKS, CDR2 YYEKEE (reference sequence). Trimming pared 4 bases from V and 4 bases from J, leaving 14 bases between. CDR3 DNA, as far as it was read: TGTGCCAGCAGCCCCCGGGGTGCGAGCACCGGGGAG. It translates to CASSPRGASTGE. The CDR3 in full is CASSPRGASTGELFF.